The rows below give T cell receptor beta chains drawn from one sample of a study of blood T cell repertoires in COVID-19. TCRdb's table, derived via immunoSEQ multiplex PCR, lists solely in-frame clones and lacks some. The table lists some 300,000 clones, nearly 90% of them singletons. The sequenced sample consisted of PBMCs or T cells enriched from blood (not recorded which). The receptors shown here come from a woman aged 18-29 years with acute COVID-19. Each CDR3 is given with its conserved first and last residue. A D gene is named only where the DNA matches it firmly. Size is stated for part of the rows, as once, few or many counts, or as a class when the clone is expanded.

>TRBV11-2|.|.|TRBJ2-3
TGTGCCAGCAGCTTAATCGAGACAGATACGCAGTATTTT
CASSLIETDTQYF
>TRBV19|.|.|TRBJ2-7
TGTGCCAGTAGCCCTGGAGGTTTCAGCTCCTACGAGCAGTACTTC
CASSPGGFSSYEQYF
>TRBV7-9|.|TRBD2|TRBJ2-7
TGTGCCAGCAGCTGGGAAGCGGGAGTTTCCTACGAGCAGTACTTC
CASSWEAGVSYEQYF
>TRBV19|.|.|TRBJ2-6
TGTGCCAGTAGTATATCGGGTACTGGGGCCAACGTCCTGACTTTC
CASSISGTGANVLTF
>TRBV12-5|.|.|TRBJ2-7
TGTGCTAGTGGCTGGAGGGTAGCGGCACCAACCTACGAGCAGTACTTC
CASGWRVAAPTYEQYF
>TRBV7-9|.|TRBD2|TRBJ2-3
TGTGCCAGCAGCTTAATAGCTAGCGGCTACACAGATACGCAGTATTTT
CASSLIASGYTDTQYF
>TRBV9|.|.|TRBJ2-4
TGTGCCAGCAGCGTAGCGGGAAGGCCTAGAAACATTCAGTACTTC
CASSVAGRPRNIQYF
>TRBV3-1/TRBV3-2|.|.|TRBJ1-1
TGTGCCAGCAGCCAAACCTTTCGAGGGCCCACTGAAGCTTTCTTT
CASSQTFRGPTEAFF
>TRBV11-2|.|TRBD1|TRBJ2-2
TGTGCCAGCAGCTTACTTGGGACAGGGGTCACCGGGGAGCTGTTTTTT
CASSLLGTGVTGELFF
>TRBV28|few|.|TRBJ1-2
TGTGCCAGCAGTTTACTGAACTATGGCTACACCTTC
CASSLLNYGYTF
>TRBV7-9|few|TRBD1|TRBJ1-3
TGTGCCAGCAGCTTGGACAGGGCTGGAAACACCATATATTTT
CASSLDRAGNTIYF
>TRBV18|.|TRBD1|TRBJ1-1
TGTGCCAGCTCAAGAACAGGGGGCGACGATCTAAACACTGAAGCTTTCTTT
CASSRTGGDDLNTEAFF
>TRBV19|few|TRBD2|TRBJ2-2
TGTGCCAGTAGTTGGACTAGCGAGAACGGGGAGCTGTTTTTT
CASSWTSENGELFF
>TRBV6-5|few|.|TRBJ1-4
TGTGCCAGCAGCCTGGGGGGGATGAAAGATGAAAAACTGTTTTTT
CASSLGGMKDEKLFF
>TRBV30|.|TRBD1|TRBJ2-3
TGTGCCTGGAGCCCCGGGACAGGGGGAGATACGCAGTATTTT
CAWSPGTGGDTQYF